The clone carrying this T cell receptor (beta chain) appeared many times. The antigen remains undetermined. CDR3 length equals 17 residues. Germline lookup yields CDR1 SGDLS and CDR2 YYNGEE. Trimming took 2 bases from V and 2 from J; bases not matched to a gene: 11. This record comes from a study of CD8+CD57+ T cells in acquired aplastic anemia. Study conclusions and caveats: For CD8+ Simpson's diversity, patients and controls showed no significant difference.

Genomic DNA, the template, was used for profiling of the TCR beta VDJ and CDR3. Via MiXCR, TCRdb re-called the reads, giving one row per CDR3 protein. The sample records roughly 190,000 distinct CDR3 sequences, less than 70% being singletons. Sequencing was carried out using sorted CD4+, CD8+, or CD8+CD57+ T cells (not recorded which) from PBMCs. The TCR sequence derives from a human donor in good health, serving as a control. The V gene is TRBV9, the J gene TRBJ2-5; 8 bases line up with TRBD1. The CDR3 DNA sequence: TGTGCCAGCAGCGTTGGGGCCGGACAGGGATATCAAGAGACCCAGTACTTC. As protein: CASSVGAGQGYQETQYF.